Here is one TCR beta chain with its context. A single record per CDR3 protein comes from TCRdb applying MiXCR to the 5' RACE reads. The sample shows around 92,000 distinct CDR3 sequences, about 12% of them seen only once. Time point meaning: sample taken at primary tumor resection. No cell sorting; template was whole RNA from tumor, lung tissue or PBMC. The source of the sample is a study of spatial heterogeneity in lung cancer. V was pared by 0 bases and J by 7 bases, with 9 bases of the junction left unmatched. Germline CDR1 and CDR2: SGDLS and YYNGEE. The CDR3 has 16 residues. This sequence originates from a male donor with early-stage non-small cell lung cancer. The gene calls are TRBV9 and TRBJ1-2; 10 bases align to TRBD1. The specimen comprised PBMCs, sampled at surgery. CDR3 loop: CASSVGATGTGAGYTF. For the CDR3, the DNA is TGTGCCAGCAGCGTAGGGGCCACCGGGACAGGGGCTGGCTACACCTTC.